The 16 T cell receptor beta chains in this list originate from one sample, sequenced in a study of cytomegalovirus exposure and HLA in healthy donors. PCR primers comprised 60 Vbeta and 13 Jbeta primers. The repertoire was sequenced with immunoSEQ multiplex PCR; TCRdb's copy has only in-frame clones and lacks some. The repertoire includes 58,000 or so clones, approximately 75% of them detected once, and around 25% sits in the top ten. Source material: PBMCs. The receptors originated from a man aged 50-59 years in good health and CMV-seropositive.

The chain is built from TRBV11-2 and TRBJ2-7; the match to TRBD2 covers 12 bases. Germline assignment: CDR1 SGHAT and CDR2 FQNNGV. The length of the CDR3 is 18 residues. The V and J ends lost 5 bases and 5 bases, in that order; junction bases with no gene match: 16. In nucleotides, the CDR3 is TGTGCCAGCAGCCCAGGGCGTTCTAGCGGGAGGGCCAGCCACGAGCAGTACTTC. This gives the protein CASSPGRSSGRASHEQYF.

This chain uses TRBV6-5 with TRBJ2-5; D is possibly TRBD2 (6 bases). In germline, CDR1 is MNHEY, CDR2 SVGAGI. V was clipped by 2 bases and J by 5 bases, with 15 bases between them. This CDR3 spans 15 amino acids. The CDR3 reads CASSYGPGVTETQYF. In nucleotides, the CDR3 is TGTGCCAGCAGTTACGGTCCGGGAGTTACGGAGACCCAGTACTTC.

This chain uses TRBV30 with TRBJ1-3; perhaps TRBD1 as D (6 bases). The CDR3 is made up of 17 amino acids. The germline V and J ends were trimmed by 2 bases and 1 base, with 18 bases remaining between them. The germline V gene has CDR1 GTSNPN and CDR2 SVGIG (reference sequence). As DNA, the CDR3 is TGTGCCTGGAGTCTACTCGCCCTAAGGGGGTCTGGAAACACCATATATTTT. It codes for CAWSLLALRGSGNTIYF.

This chain joins TRBV6-5 and TRBJ1-5; perhaps TRBD1 as D (5 bases). The CDR3 is made up of 16 amino acids. CDR1 and CDR2 (germline): MNHEY, SVGAGI. Trimming took 0 bases from V and 2 from J, leaving 11 bases between them. Here the CDR3 reads CASSYSMGGGNQPQHF. The CDR3 DNA is TGTGCCAGCAGTTACTCGATGGGAGGGGGCAATCAGCCCCAGCATTTT.

V gene TRBV5-1 combines with J gene TRBJ2-7, with 11 bases aligning to TRBD1. The germline CDR1 and CDR2 sequences are SGHRS and YFSETQ. V shed 6 bases, J shed 2 bases, and the junction held 4 bases outside the gene matches. The CDR3 contains 14 residues. The CDR3 sequence is CASKPGQGAYEQYF. For the CDR3, the DNA is TGCGCCAGCAAGCCGGGACAGGGGGCCTACGAGCAGTACTTC.

The chain is built from TRBV15 and TRBJ2-7; no firm D call. Germline V gives CDR1 LNHNV, CDR2 YYDKDF (reference sequence). Trimming pared 0 bases from V and 1 base from J, leaving 7 bases between. The CDR3 extends over 14 amino acids. CDR3 in DNA: TGTGCCACCAGCAGAGATCGTAGATCCTACGAGCAGTACTTC. It is translated as CATSRDRRSYEQYF. Full variable domain (outside the CDR3, taken from reference TRBV15 and TRBJ2-7): DAMVIQNPRYQVTQFGKPVTLSCSQTLNHNVMYWYQQKSSQAPKLLFHYYDKDFNNEADTPDNFQSRRPNTSFCFLDIRSPGLGDTAMYLCATSRDRRSYEQYFGPGTRLTVT.

The chain recombines TRBV6-1 with TRBJ2-7; maybe TRBD1 (5 bases). This CDR3 comprises 12 residues. V shed 8 bases and J shed 3 bases, with 11 bases lying between them. Germline assignment: CDR1 MNHNS and CDR2 SASEGT. The CDR3 loop is CASGWGDYEQYF. The CDR3 nucleotides read TGTGCCAGCGGCTGGGGCGACTACGAGCAGTACTTC.

This clone appeared a single time. The chain links TRBV7-9 to TRBJ1-2, with 10 bases matching TRBD1. V trimming: 6 bases; J trimming: 8 bases; junction bases outside the gene matches: 3. This CDR3 has 12 amino acids. Germline V gene lookup returns CDR1 SEHNR and CDR2 FQNEAQ (reference sequence). In DNA, the CDR3 is TGTGCCAGCAGGGGGACAGGGGACGGCTACACCTTC. Translated: CASRGTGDGYTF. Based on the CDR3 plus reference TRBV7-9 and TRBJ1-2, the full variable domain is DTGVSQNPRHKITKRGQNVTFRCDPISEHNRLYWYRQTLGQGPEFLTYFQNEAQLEKSRLLSDRFSAERPKGSFSTLEIQRTEQGDSAMYLCASRGTGDGYTFGSGTRLTVV.

This clone was picked up one time. The rearrangement links TRBV9 to TRBJ1-1; no clear D gene. V was clipped by 4 bases and J by 1 base, with 8 bases between them. The germline V gene encodes CDR1 SGDLS and CDR2 YYNGEE. The CDR3 totals 13 residues. CDR3 nucleotides: TGTGCCAGCAGCCCCTCACAGAACACTGAAGCTTTCTTT. Protein: CASSPSQNTEAFF.

The V call is TRBV6-5, the J call TRBJ1-5; 7 bases are a match to TRBD1. The germline V gene has CDR1 MNHEY and CDR2 SVGAGI. The CDR3 loop spans 11 amino acids. Losses at the gene ends were 5 bases for V and 9 bases for J; bases not matched to a gene: 1. CDR3 sequence reads: CASSAGGPQHF. Written as DNA, the CDR3 is TGTGCCAGCAGTGCAGGGGGGCCCCAGCATTTT.

This clone came up a few times. CDR3 in DNA: TGTGCCAGCTCACTGAAGGACAGCGGCACTGAAGCTTTCTTT. Protein product: CASSLKDSGTEAFF. The V gene is TRBV18, the J gene TRBJ1-1; TRBD1 might be the D (6 bases). Germline-derived CDR1 and CDR2 are KGHSH and LQKENI. The CDR3 sequence is 14 residues long. V dropped 4 bases and J dropped 4 bases, with 13 bases sitting between them.

The chain couples TRBV5-1 to TRBJ2-5, with a tentative D call TRBD2 (5 bases). The V end was cut by 4 bases, the J end by 0 bases, with 10 bases between. The CDR3 is 14 residues long. Germline-derived CDR1 and CDR2 are SGHRS and YFSETQ. The CDR3 loop is CASSPGIHQETQYF. CDR3 nucleotide sequence: TGCGCCAGCAGCCCGGGAATTCACCAAGAGACCCAGTACTTC.

The chain carries TRBV27 and TRBJ2-7; 7 bases are a match to TRBD2. This CDR3 contains 12 residues. J gave up 4 bases and V 6 bases, and 3 bases lay outside the gene matches. From germline, CDR1 is MNHEY and CDR2 SMNVEV (reference sequence). The DNA for the CDR3 is TGTGCCAGCAGCCCAGCGGGATACGAGCAGTACTTC. Translating gives CASSPAGYEQYF.

The CDR3 reads CSTQGAVGQPQHF. Written as DNA, the CDR3 is TGCAGTACGCAGGGGGCGGTAGGTCAGCCCCAGCATTTT. This sequence joins TRBV29-1 and TRBJ1-5; 8 bases are a match to TRBD1. Germline lookup yields CDR1 SQVTM and CDR2 ANQGSEA. This CDR3 is 13 amino acids long.

This chain's CDR3 is CAWRGRGQGVLMSNEQFF. CDR3 nucleotides: TGTGCCTGGAGGGGTCGGGGACAGGGGGTCTTGATGTCGAATGAGCAGTTCTTC. The V gene is TRBV30, the J gene TRBJ2-1; 11 nucleotides match TRBD1. CDR1 and CDR2 (germline): GTSNPN, SVGIG (reference sequence). The CDR3 has 18 residues. The V gene end was trimmed by 3 bases and the J gene end by 7 bases; junction bases not matched to a gene: 17.

V usage is TRBV11-2 and J usage is TRBJ2-7; no definite D call. Per the germline V gene, CDR1 is SGHAT and CDR2 is FQNNGV. V gave up 0 bases and J gave up 0 bases, with 9 bases separating them. CDR3 length equals 15 residues. In nucleotides, the CDR3 is TGTGCCAGCAGCTTAGAAGGCCGGAGCTCCTACGAGCAGTACTTC. Its translation: CASSLEGRSSYEQYF.